Below, 16 T cell receptor beta chains from the same sample are listed, as sequenced in a study of beta chain features in type 1 diabetes. All of the isolated RNA was reverse transcribed, so expressed TCRB transcripts were sequenced. TCRdb keeps only in-frame clones here, not all; method: immunoSEQ multiplex PCR. This sample yields about 290,000 clones, of which 7.5% to 9.5% are seen a single time; roughly 1% belongs to the top ten. The source material was central memory CD4+ T cells from blood. The receptors were sampled from a woman between 18 and 29 years old in good health.

This clone was recorded many times. The V and J genes are TRBV9 and TRBJ2-3; 12 nucleotides line up with TRBD1. J gave up 6 bases and V 6 bases, and 2 bases lay outside the gene matches. From germline, CDR1 is SGDLS and CDR2 YYNGEE. The CDR3 extends over 13 amino acids. Here the CDR3 reads CASKGQGADTQYF. The CDR3 coding sequence is TGTGCCAGCAAGGGACAGGGGGCTGATACGCAGTATTTT.

This rearrangement joins TRBV7-9 to TRBJ2-3; D may correspond to TRBD1 or TRBD2 (5 bases each). Germline V gives CDR1 SEHNR, CDR2 FQNEAQ (reference sequence). Deletions cut 8 bases from V and 6 bases from J, with 15 bases between. CDR3 length: 13 amino acids. DNA of the CDR3: TGTGCCAGCTCGGGGCCTGGGGTCGATACGCAGTATTTT. The encoded protein is CASSGPGVDTQYF.

This clone was seen a few times. The chain joins TRBV28 to TRBJ2-3, with a possible D match to TRBD1 (6 bases). The CDR3 spans 13 residues. CDR1 and CDR2 (germline): MDHEN, SYDVKM. The V gene lost 5 bases and the J gene lost 2 bases, with 8 bases spanning the gap. CDR3 loop: CASSRDTTDTQYF. Here the CDR3 DNA reads TGTGCCAGCAGTCGGGACACCACAGATACGCAGTATTTT.

There are a few counts of this clone. The rearrangement links TRBV4-3 to TRBJ2-3; 8 nucleotides line up with TRBD2. Germline values: CDR1 LGHNA, CDR2 YSLEER. The CDR3 consists of 15 residues. V shed 0 bases and J 8 bases; nucleotides not matched to a gene: 7. CDR3: CASSQDFGGARTQYF. The CDR3 DNA follows: TGCGCCAGCAGCCAAGATTTCGGGGGGGCGCGTACGCAGTATTTT.

Many counts were recorded for this clone. The chain recombines TRBV28 with TRBJ2-4, with 9 nucleotides matching TRBD1. The CDR3 contains 14 residues. CDR1 is MDHEN, CDR2 SYDVKM, per germline. V was clipped by 5 bases and J by 7 bases; unmatched bases: 6. For the CDR3, the DNA is TGTGCCAGCAGTCCGACAGGGGGATGGAACATTCAGTACTTC. It codes for CASSPTGGWNIQYF.

The chain links TRBV4-2 to TRBJ1-3, with D possibly matching TRBD1 (5 bases). Per the germline V gene, CDR1 is LGHNA and CDR2 is YNFKEQ. V lost 0 bases to trimming and J lost 0 bases, with 12 bases between them. CDR3 size: 17 residues. The CDR3 loop is CASSQDTYRTSGNTIYF. CDR3 coding DNA: TGTGCCAGCAGCCAAGATACGTACAGGACCTCTGGAAACACCATATATTTT.

This clone was seen many times. The gene calls are TRBV18 and TRBJ2-4, with 8 bases that match TRBD2. V lost 2 bases, J lost 8 bases, and 5 bases stayed unmatched. The germline V gene has CDR1 KGHSH and CDR2 LQKENI. The CDR3 extends over 14 amino acids. The CDR3 reads CASSPAGGGYIQYF. CDR3 nucleotides: TGTGCCAGCTCACCAGCGGGAGGAGGATACATTCAGTACTTC.

This clone has a handful of counts. This chain connects TRBV6-1 to TRBJ1-4; D is uncertain. This CDR3 spans 15 amino acids. CDR1 is MNHNS, CDR2 SASEGT, per germline. The V gene lost 4 bases and the J gene lost 0 bases, with 9 bases spanning the gap. The CDR3 sequence: CASSGETATNEKLFF. The CDR3 bases are TGTGCCAGCAGTGGAGAGACTGCAACTAATGAAAAACTGTTTTTT.

The V call is TRBV29-1, the J call TRBJ2-1, with D perhaps matching TRBD2 (5 bases). Germline V gives CDR1 SQVTM, CDR2 ANQGSEA. This CDR3 contains 14 residues. Trimming left V 7 bases short and J 4 bases short, with 17 bases between. The CDR3 DNA sequence: TGCAGCGCCCGGCGGGTGCGGATGTACAATGAGCAGTTCTTC. It encodes CSARRVRMYNEQFF.

Here the CDR3 DNA reads TGTGCCAGCACCTGGCTGGGGGGGGCTGGCTACACCTTC. This gives the protein CASTWLGGAGYTF. The chain carries TRBV6-1 and TRBJ1-2, with D possibly TRBD1 on 6 matching bases. The V and J ends lost 7 bases and 7 bases respectively, with 16 bases between them. This CDR3 has 13 amino acids. Germline CDR1 MNHNS, CDR2 SASEGT.

This clone was found a few times. Other DNA sequences in this sample translate to the same CDR3. This chain links TRBV5-1 with TRBJ1-5; D gene unclear. Trimming removed 0 bases at V and 5 bases at J, with 6 bases between. From germline, CDR1 is SGHRS and CDR2 YFSETQ. The CDR3 covers 13 residues. CDR3 nucleotide sequence: TGCGCCAGCAGCTTGGAAACAGATCAGCCCCAGCATTTT. It is translated as CASSLETDQPQHF.

This clone was picked up a small number of times. CDR3 coding DNA: TGTGCCAGTAGTAAGGGATCCAACTATGGCTACACCTTC. Translated, it gives CASSKGSNYGYTF. This chain joins TRBV19 and TRBJ1-2; D remains ambiguous. The length of the CDR3 is 13 residues. Trimming removed 4 bases from V and 2 bases from J, with 8 bases in between. Per the germline V gene, CDR1 is LNHDA and CDR2 is SQIVND (reference sequence).

This clone showed up just a few times. The chain couples TRBV25-1 to TRBJ2-7; TRBD2 matches 7 bases. Germline V gives CDR1 MGHDK, CDR2 SYGVNS. The V and J ends lost 8 bases and 1 base, in that order; junction bases with no gene match: 14. There are 16 residues in the CDR3. CDR3 region: CASPQGGLAASYEQYF. The CDR3 region has the DNA TGTGCCAGCCCCCAGGGTGGGCTAGCGGCATCCTACGAGCAGTACTTC.

This clone appeared a few times. This chain links TRBV11-1 with TRBJ2-6, with 7 bases that match TRBD2. Germline values: CDR1 SGHAT, CDR2 FQDESV (reference sequence). Trimming removed 5 bases from V and 2 bases from J; junction bases left unmatched: 3. The CDR3 extends over 15 amino acids. The CDR3 here is CASSQRGAGANVLTF. CDR3 nucleotide sequence: TGTGCCAGCAGCCAACGGGGGGCTGGGGCCAACGTCCTGACTTTC.

V and J are TRBV7-2 and TRBJ2-1; a possible D gene is TRBD2 (6 bases). The CDR3 is 15 residues long. Germline V gene data show CDR1 as SGHTA and CDR2 as FQGNSA. Trimming removed 5 bases at V and 9 bases at J, with 20 bases between. The CDR3 DNA is TGTGCCAGCAGCGGTGGGTTAGCGGCCGCTAGTGAGCAGTTCTTC. The encoded protein is CASSGGLAAASEQFF.

In this sample, this clone turned up many times. This chain uses TRBV11-2 with TRBJ1-4; no firm D call. The germline V gene encodes CDR1 SGHAT and CDR2 FQNNGV. The CDR3 totals 15 residues. Between the trimmed V and J ends, which lost 5 bases and 0 bases, there was a span of 10 bases. CDR3 residues: CASSIAGATNEKLFF. The CDR3 region has the DNA TGTGCCAGCAGCATTGCCGGGGCAACTAATGAAAAACTGTTTTTT.